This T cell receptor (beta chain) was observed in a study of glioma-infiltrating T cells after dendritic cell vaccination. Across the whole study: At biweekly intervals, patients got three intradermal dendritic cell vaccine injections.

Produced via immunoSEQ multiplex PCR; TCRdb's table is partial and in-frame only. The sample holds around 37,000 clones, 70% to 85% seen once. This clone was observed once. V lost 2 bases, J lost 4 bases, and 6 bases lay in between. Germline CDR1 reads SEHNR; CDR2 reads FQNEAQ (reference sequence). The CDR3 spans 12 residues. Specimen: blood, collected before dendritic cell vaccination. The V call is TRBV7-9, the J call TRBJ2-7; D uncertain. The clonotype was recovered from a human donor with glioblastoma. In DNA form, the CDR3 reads TGTGCCAGCAGCTTACTTTTGTACGAGCAGTACTTC. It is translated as CASSLLLYEQYF. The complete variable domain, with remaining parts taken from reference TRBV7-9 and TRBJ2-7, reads DTGVSQNPRHKITKRGQNVTFRCDPISEHNRLYWYRQTLGQGPEFLTYFQNEAQLEKSRLLSDRFSAERPKGSFSTLEIQRTEQGDSAMYLCASSLLLYEQYFGPGTRLTVT.